This T cell receptor beta chain was identified in a study of post-analysis software for immune sequencing data. Study-wide background: Both relapsing-remitting and secondary progressive multiple sclerosis featured among the disease courses, as did progressive-relapsing multiple sclerosis. Study results and limitations: The F measure placed samples prepared in the same batch into strongly shared clusters. When compared against controls, multiple sclerosis patients showed significantly lower normalized Chao1 diversity. The study found TRBV5-6, TRBV5-1 and TRBV20-1 among roughly 5 TRBV segments more frequent in patients than controls.

Per germline, CDR1 SEHNR and CDR2 FQNEAQ (reference sequence). The trim removed 1 base at V and 4 bases at J, leaving 2 bases unmatched. The CDR3 length is 15 residues. Concerning this clonotype: Its specificity is unknown.

TCR beta libraries were prepared from cDNA with unique molecular identifiers. Roughly 450,000 cDNA molecules came from around 0.96 to 9.9 million T cells. TCRdb itself ran the PCR reads through MiXCR, one entry per CDR3 protein. The repertoire has 400,000 to 500,000 distinct CDR3 sequences, 39% of them found once; the top ten carry approximately 7.1%. The source is a girl aged 2 to 9 with multiple sclerosis. The chain recombines TRBV7-9 with TRBJ2-5; the match to TRBD2 covers 11 bases. Sequencing was done on a sample of blood. The DNA for the CDR3 is TGTGCCAGCAGCTTAGGACTAGCGGGATCAGAGACCCAGTACTTC. Amino acid sequence: CASSLGLAGSETQYF. Based on the CDR3 plus reference TRBV7-9 and TRBJ2-5, the full variable domain is DTGVSQNPRHKITKRGQNVTFRCDPISEHNRLYWYRQTLGQGPEFLTYFQNEAQLEKSRLLSDRFSAERPKGSFSTLEIQRTEQGDSAMYLCASSLGLAGSETQYFGPGTRLLVL.